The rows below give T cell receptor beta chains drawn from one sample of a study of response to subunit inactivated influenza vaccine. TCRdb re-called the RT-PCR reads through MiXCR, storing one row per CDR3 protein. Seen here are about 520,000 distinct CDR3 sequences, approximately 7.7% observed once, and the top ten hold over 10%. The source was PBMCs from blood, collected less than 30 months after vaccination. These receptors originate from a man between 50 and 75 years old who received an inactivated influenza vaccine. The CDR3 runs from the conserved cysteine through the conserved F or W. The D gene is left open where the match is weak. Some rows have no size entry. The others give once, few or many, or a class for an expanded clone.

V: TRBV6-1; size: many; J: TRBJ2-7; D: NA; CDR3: CASSLSLQGVEQYF; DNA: TGTGCCAGCAGTCTCAGTTTACAGGGAGTCGAGCAGTACTTC
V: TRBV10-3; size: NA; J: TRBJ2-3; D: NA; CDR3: CAISEGARGTDTQYF; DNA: TGTGCCATCAGTGAGGGGGCGCGCGGCACAGATACGCAGTATTTT
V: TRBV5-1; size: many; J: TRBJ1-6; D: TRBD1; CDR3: CASSPLTGRTYNSPLHF; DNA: TGCGCCAGCAGCCCTTTGACAGGGCGTACCTATAATTCACCCCTCCACTTT
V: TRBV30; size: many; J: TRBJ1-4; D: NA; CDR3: CAWSARLNEKLFF; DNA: TGTGCCTGGAGTGCTCGGCTCAATGAAAAACTGTTTTTT
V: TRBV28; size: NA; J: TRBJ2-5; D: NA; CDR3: CASKTGSETQYF; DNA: TGTGCCAGCAAAACAGGTTCGGAGACCCAGTACTTC
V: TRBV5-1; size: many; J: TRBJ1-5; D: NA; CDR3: CASSAQGGGDQPQHF; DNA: TGCGCCAGCAGCGCTCAGGGTGGAGGTGATCAGCCCCAGCATTTT
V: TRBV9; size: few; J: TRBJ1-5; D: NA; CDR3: CASSVARPLGQPQHF; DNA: TGTGCCAGCAGCGTAGCTAGGCCTCTGGGTCAGCCCCAGCATTTT
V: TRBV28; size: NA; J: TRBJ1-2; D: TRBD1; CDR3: CASNHEQGAGYGYTF; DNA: TGTGCCAGCAATCACGAACAGGGGGCGGGCTATGGCTACACCTTC
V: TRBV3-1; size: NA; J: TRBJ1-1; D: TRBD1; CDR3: CASSQPGQPEAFF; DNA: TGTGCCAGCAGCCAGCCGGGACAGCCTGAAGCTTTCTTT
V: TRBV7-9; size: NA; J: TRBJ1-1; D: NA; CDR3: CASSSGPNTEAFF; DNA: TGTGCCAGCAGCTCGGGACCAAACACTGAAGCTTTCTTT
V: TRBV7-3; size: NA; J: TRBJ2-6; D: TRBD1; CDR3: CASSPRDRVFSGANVLTF; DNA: TGTGCCAGCAGCCCCAGGGACAGGGTCTTCTCTGGGGCCAACGTCCTGACTTTC
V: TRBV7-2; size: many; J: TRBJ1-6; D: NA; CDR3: CASSFRRTADSPLHF; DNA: TGTGCCAGCAGCTTCAGACGGACAGCGGATTCACCCCTCCACTTT
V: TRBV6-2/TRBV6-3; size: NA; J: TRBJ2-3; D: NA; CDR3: CASSFHAGDTQYF; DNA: TGTGCCAGCAGTTTTCATGCCGGGGATACGCAGTATTTT
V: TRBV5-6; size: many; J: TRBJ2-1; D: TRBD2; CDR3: CASSLYGTSGIPEQFF; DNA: TGTGCCAGCAGCTTGTATGGGACTAGCGGGATACCTGAGCAGTTCTTC
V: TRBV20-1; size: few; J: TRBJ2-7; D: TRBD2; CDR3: CSARSSGTYEQYF; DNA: TGCAGTGCTAGGTCTAGCGGGACCTACGAGCAGTACTTC
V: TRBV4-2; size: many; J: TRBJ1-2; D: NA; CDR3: CASSQVRPSNYGYTF; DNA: TGTGCCAGCAGCCAAGTCCGTCCTTCTAACTATGGCTACACCTTC
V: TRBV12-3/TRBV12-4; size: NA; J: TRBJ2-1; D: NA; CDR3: CASSATGPRGNEQFF; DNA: TGTGCCAGCAGTGCGACTGGGCCCCGCGGCAATGAGCAGTTCTTC
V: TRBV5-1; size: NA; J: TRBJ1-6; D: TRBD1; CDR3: CASSRDSGNSPLHF; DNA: TGCGCCAGCAGCCGGGACAGTGGAAATTCACCCCTCCACTTT
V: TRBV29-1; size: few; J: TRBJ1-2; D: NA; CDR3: CSVPSPGKNYGYTF; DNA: TGCAGCGTTCCATCCCCCGGGAAGAACTATGGCTACACCTTC
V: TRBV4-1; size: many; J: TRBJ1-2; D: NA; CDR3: CASSSSGTNYGYTF; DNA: TGCGCCAGCAGCTCATCCGGGACAAACTATGGCTACACCTTC
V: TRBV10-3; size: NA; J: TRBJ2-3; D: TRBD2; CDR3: CATVSGRAADTQYF; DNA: TGTGCCACCGTAAGCGGGAGGGCCGCAGATACGCAGTATTTT
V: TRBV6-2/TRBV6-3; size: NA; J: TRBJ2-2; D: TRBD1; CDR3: CASSWYRGSGGELFF; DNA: TGTGCCAGCAGTTGGTACAGGGGGAGCGGCGGGGAGCTGTTTTTT
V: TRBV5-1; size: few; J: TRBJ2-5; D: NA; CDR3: CASSLVAGRGETQYF; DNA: TGCGCCAGCAGCTTGGTAGCAGGGCGTGGAGAGACCCAGTACTTC
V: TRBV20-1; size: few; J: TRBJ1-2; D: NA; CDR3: CSARVGVRDGYTF; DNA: TGCAGTGCTAGAGTCGGAGTCCGGGATGGCTACACCTTC
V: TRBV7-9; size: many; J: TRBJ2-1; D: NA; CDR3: CASSLANEQFF; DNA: TGTGCCAGCAGCTTAGCCAATGAGCAGTTCTTC
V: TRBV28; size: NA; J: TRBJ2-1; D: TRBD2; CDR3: CASSPRMGLAEPNEQFF; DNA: TGTGCCAGCAGTCCGCGGATGGGACTAGCGGAGCCAAATGAGCAGTTCTTC
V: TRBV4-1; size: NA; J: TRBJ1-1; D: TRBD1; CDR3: CASSLPTGGRYAEAFF; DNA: TGCGCCAGCAGCCTACCGACAGGGGGTAGGTACGCTGAAGCTTTCTTT
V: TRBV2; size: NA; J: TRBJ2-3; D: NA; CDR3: CASSSRASADTQYF; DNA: TGTGCCAGCAGTTCCCGGGCCAGCGCAGATACGCAGTATTTT
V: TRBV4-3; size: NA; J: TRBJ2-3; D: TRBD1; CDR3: CASSRTGMATDTQYF; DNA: TGCGCCAGCAGCAGGACAGGGATGGCCACAGATACGCAGTATTTT
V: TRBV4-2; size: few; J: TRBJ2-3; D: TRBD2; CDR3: CASSQDWMTSSADTQYF; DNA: TGTGCCAGCAGCCAAGATTGGATGACTAGCAGTGCAGATACGCAGTATTTT
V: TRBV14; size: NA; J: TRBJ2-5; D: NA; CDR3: CASSQWASEETQYF; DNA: TGTGCCAGCAGCCAATGGGCGTCAGAAGAGACCCAGTACTTC
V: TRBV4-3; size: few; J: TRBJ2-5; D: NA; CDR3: CASSQDSTARLQETQYF; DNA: TGCGCCAGCAGCCAAGATTCGACGGCGCGGCTCCAAGAGACCCAGTACTTC
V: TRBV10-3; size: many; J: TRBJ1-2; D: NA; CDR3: CAISDGQNYGYTF; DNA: TGTGCCATCAGTGACGGACAGAACTATGGCTACACCTTC
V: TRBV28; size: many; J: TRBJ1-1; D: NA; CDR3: CASTGRGSTEAFF; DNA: TGTGCCAGCACTGGGAGGGGATCAACTGAAGCTTTCTTT
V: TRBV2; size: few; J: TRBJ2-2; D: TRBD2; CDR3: CASSDLEGLGNTGELFF; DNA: TGTGCCAGCAGTGACCTCGAGGGACTAGGGAACACCGGGGAGCTGTTTTTT
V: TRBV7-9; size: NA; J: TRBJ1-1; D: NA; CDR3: CASSFGGPNTEAFF; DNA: TGTGCCAGCAGCTTCGGGGGTCCGAACACTGAAGCTTTCTTT
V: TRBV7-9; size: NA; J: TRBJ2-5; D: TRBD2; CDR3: CASSSRIILAGGETQYF; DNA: TGTGCCAGCAGCTCCCGCATTATACTAGCGGGAGGGGAGACCCAGTACTTC
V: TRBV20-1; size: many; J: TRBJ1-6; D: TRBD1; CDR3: CSAPRTGGSPLHF; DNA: TGCAGTGCCCCGAGGACAGGTGGTTCACCCCTCCACTTT
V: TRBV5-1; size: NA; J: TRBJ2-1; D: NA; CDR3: CASSRNRDNEQFF; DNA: TGCGCCAGCAGCCGAAACAGGGACAATGAGCAGTTCTTC
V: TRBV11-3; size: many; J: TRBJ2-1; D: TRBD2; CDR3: CASSLGGRDSNEQFF; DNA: TGTGCCAGCAGCTTAGGCGGGAGGGACAGCAATGAGCAGTTCTTC
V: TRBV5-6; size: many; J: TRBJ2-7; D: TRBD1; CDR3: CASSKDRIYEQYF; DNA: TGTGCCAGCAGCAAGGACAGGATATACGAGCAGTACTTC
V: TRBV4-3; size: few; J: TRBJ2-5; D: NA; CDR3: CASSQVARGETQYF; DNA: TGCGCCAGCAGCCAAGTCGCTAGGGGGGAGACCCAGTACTTC
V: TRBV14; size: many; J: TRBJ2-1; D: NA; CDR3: CASSQPGRWSNEQFF; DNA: TGTGCCAGCAGCCAGCCTGGTCGTTGGTCCAATGAGCAGTTCTTC
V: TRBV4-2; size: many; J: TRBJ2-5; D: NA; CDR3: CASSQDLTSRETQYF; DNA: TGTGCCAGCAGCCAGGACTTGACTAGTAGGGAGACCCAGTACTTC
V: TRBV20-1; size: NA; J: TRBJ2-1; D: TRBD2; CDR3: CSARTSGRGYEQFF; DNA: TGCAGTGCTAGGACTAGCGGGAGGGGGTATGAGCAGTTCTTC
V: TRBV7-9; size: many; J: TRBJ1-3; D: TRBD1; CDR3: CASSDPGTGVGNTIYF; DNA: TGTGCCAGCAGCGACCCCGGGACAGGGGTAGGAAACACCATATATTTT
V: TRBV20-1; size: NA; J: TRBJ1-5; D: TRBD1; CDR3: CSARKVPGQGGQPQHF; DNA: TGCAGTGCTAGAAAAGTCCCGGGACAGGGAGGGCAGCCCCAGCATTTT
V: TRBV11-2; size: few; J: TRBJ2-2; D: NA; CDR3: CASSHPGHQAGLFF; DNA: TGTGCCAGCAGCCACCCGGGACATCAAGCGGGGCTGTTTTTT
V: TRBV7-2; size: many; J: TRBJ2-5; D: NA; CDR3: CASTQGPDRGETQYF; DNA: TGTGCCAGCACACAAGGACCCGACCGAGGGGAGACCCAGTACTTC
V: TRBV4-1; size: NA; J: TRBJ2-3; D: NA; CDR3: CASSPSSVSTDTQYF; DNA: TGCGCCAGCAGCCCATCTAGCGTTAGCACAGATACGCAGTATTTT
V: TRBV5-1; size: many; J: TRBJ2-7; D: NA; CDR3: CASSFLRGPNYEQYF; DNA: TGCGCCAGCAGCTTCTTGCGGGGGCCTAACTACGAGCAGTACTTC
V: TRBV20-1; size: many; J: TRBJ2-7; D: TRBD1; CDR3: CSASADRGLFEQYF; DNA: TGCAGTGCTAGTGCAGACAGGGGGCTGTTCGAGCAGTACTTC
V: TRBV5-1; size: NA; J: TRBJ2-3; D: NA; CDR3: CASSLGGAHITDTQYF; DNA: TGCGCCAGCAGCCTGGGTGGAGCTCATATCACAGATACGCAGTATTTT
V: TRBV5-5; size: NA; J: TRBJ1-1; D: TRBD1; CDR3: CASSSRGTGGSEAFF; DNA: TGTGCCAGCAGCTCACGGGGGACAGGGGGCTCTGAAGCTTTCTTT
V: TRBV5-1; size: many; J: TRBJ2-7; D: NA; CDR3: CASNRDGYYEQYF; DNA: TGCGCCAGCAACCGGGACGGATACTACGAGCAGTACTTC
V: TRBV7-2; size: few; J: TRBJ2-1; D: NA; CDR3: CASSIDQTFNEQFF; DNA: TGTGCCAGCAGTATCGACCAGACGTTCAATGAGCAGTTCTTC
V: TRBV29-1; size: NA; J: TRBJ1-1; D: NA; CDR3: CSVESRSTEAFF; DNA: TGCAGCGTTGAGTCCAGAAGCACTGAAGCTTTCTTT
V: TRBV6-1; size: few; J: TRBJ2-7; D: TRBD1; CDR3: CASSFPGQGVAEQYF; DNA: TGTGCCAGCAGCTTCCCGGGACAGGGCGTCGCCGAGCAGTACTTC